These 11 T cell receptor beta chains share one sample of origin, sequenced in a study of metastatic and nonmetastatic thyroid tumors. Thyroid surgery had not been preceded by any treatment in any patient. TCRdb recomputed clones from the PCR reads via MiXCR. The table includes about 92,000 clones, 15% detected once. What was sequenced was blood. Receptors originate from a female donor with papillary thyroid cancer or a benign thyroid nodule (not recorded which). Some clones in this sample may be carry-over from other donors' samples.

The table lists this clone with many counts. The chain employs TRBV12-3 or TRBV12-4 and TRBJ2-7, with no clear D. Trimming pared 6 bases from V and 5 bases from J, leaving 17 bases between. The CDR3 spans 14 residues. The CDR3 DNA sequence: TGTGCCAGCAGCACCGCCGGGCTCAACCACGAGCAGTACTTC. Protein product: CASSTAGLNHEQYF.

The chain joins TRBV30 to TRBJ2-7; no reliable D call. This CDR3 spans 13 amino acids. CDR1 and CDR2 (germline): GTSNPN, SVGIG (reference sequence). V was shortened by 4 bases and J by 0 bases, with 10 bases between the two germline ends. This CDR3 reads CAWIGTVSYEQYF. CDR3 sequence (DNA): TGTGCCTGGATTGGAACTGTCTCCTACGAGCAGTACTTC.

This clone came up many times. V gene TRBV19 combines with J gene TRBJ2-1; D unclear. V was pared by 4 bases and J by 8 bases, with 12 bases between. CDR1 LNHDA and CDR2 SQIVND come from the germline V gene (reference sequence). This CDR3 has 13 amino acids. The CDR3 protein is CASSTGAVDEQFF. CDR3 sequence (DNA): TGTGCCAGTAGTACGGGCGCTGTGGATGAGCAGTTCTTC.

This clone was seen repeatedly, ten times or more. This chain uses TRBV5-5 with TRBJ1-2; D remains unclear. Trimming left V 0 bases short and J 4 bases short, with 13 bases between. CDR1 is SGHKS and CDR2 is YYEKEE in the germline V gene (reference sequence). The CDR3 spans 15 residues. CDR3 in DNA: TGTGCCAGCAGCTTGGATTTAGGATCGTTCTATGGCTACACCTTC. Translated: CASSLDLGSFYGYTF. Drawing the rest from reference TRBV5-5 and TRBJ1-2, the complete variable domain is DAGVTQSPTHLIKTRGQQVTLRCSPISGHKSVSWYQQVLGQGPQFIFQYYEKEERGRGNFPDRFSARQFPNYSSELNVNALLLGDSALYLCASSLDLGSFYGYTFGSGTRLTVV.

The chain recombines TRBV9 with TRBJ2-5, with D possibly TRBD2 on 6 matching bases. The V end was cut by 3 bases, the J end by 1 base, with 10 bases between. Per the germline V gene, CDR1 is SGDLS and CDR2 is YYNGEE. CDR3 size: 14 residues. CDR3 nucleotides: TGTGCCAGCAGCGGGCGCGGGGTCCAAGAGACCCAGTACTTC. It yields the protein CASSGRGVQETQYF. The full variable domain, completed using reference TRBV9 and TRBJ2-5, is DSGVTQTPKHLITATGQRVTLRCSPRSGDLSVYWYQQSLDQGLQFLIQYYNGEERAKGNILERFSAQQFPDLHSELNLSSLELGDSALYFCASSGRGVQETQYFGPGTRLLVL.

This clone was seen only a few times. The chain has TRBV20-1 and TRBJ2-7; TRBD2 agrees at 10 bases. The CDR3 consists of 14 residues. The junction had 11 bases not matched to a gene; V was cut back by 5 bases and J by 7 bases. Per the germline V gene, CDR1 is DFQATT and CDR2 is SNEGSKA (reference sequence). The CDR3 DNA follows: TGCAGTGCTTCTATAGCGGGGGGCGGGTTGGAGCAGTACTTC. The encoded protein is CSASIAGGGLEQYF.

This clone was seen a few times. At one of its ends the junction is not consistent with the germline gene, which may arise from a read error. The sample contains more than one DNA sequence encoding this CDR3. The chain recombines TRBV29-1 with TRBJ2-2; tentatively, D is TRBD1 or TRBD2 (5 bases each). Germline values: CDR1 SQVTM, CDR2 ANQGSEA. The CDR3 contains 14 residues. The CDR3 region has the DNA TGCAGCGTTGGTTTGGGGGACCCAACCGGGGAGCTGTTCTTT. This gives the protein CSVGLGDPTGELFF.

This clone was observed many times. This chain connects TRBV3-1 to TRBJ1-2; 7 nucleotides align to TRBD1. The V segment lost 6 bases and the J segment 2 bases; nucleotides outside the gene matches: 3. This CDR3 region has 13 residues. CDR1 LGHDT and CDR2 YNNKEL come from the germline V gene (reference sequence). Written as DNA, the CDR3 is TGTGCCAGCAGGGGGACAGCGAACTATGGCTACACCTTC. This encodes CASRGTANYGYTF.

This clone showed up many times. V gene TRBV2 combines with J gene TRBJ2-3; the match to TRBD1 covers 9 bases. The CDR3 is 14 residues long. From germline, CDR1 is SNHLY and CDR2 FYNNEI. Losses at the gene ends were 6 bases for V and 7 bases for J; bases not matched to a gene: 8. The CDR3 DNA reads as TGTGCCAGCAGGGACAGGGGTGGGGGCTATACGCAGTATTTT. Its translation is CASRDRGGGYTQYF. Combining the CDR3 with reference TRBV2 and TRBJ2-3 gives the whole variable domain EPEVTQTPSHQVTQMGQEVILRCVPISNHLYFYWYRQILGQKVEFLVSFYNNEISEKSEIFDDQFSVERPDGSNFTLKIRSTKLEDSAMYFCASRDRGGGYTQYFGPGTRLTVL.

About this clone: One end of the junction does not line up with germline, which may come from a read error. The same CDR3 can be traced to other DNA sequences in this sample. This chain links TRBV4-2 with TRBJ2-4; 13 nucleotides match TRBD2. CDR3 length equals 17 residues. Looked up from germline, CDR1 is LGHNA and CDR2 is YNFKEQ. This CDR3 is CASSPGLAGVAKNIQYF. The CDR3 DNA sequence: TGTGCCAGCAGCCCAGGACTAGCGGGGGTAGCCAAAAACATTCAGTACTTT.

This sequence joins TRBV9 and TRBJ1-2; D gene unclear. The CDR3 extends over 17 amino acids. Germline lookup yields CDR1 SGDLS and CDR2 YYNGEE. V lost 3 bases, J lost 8 bases, and 26 bases lay in between. The chain's CDR3 is CASSAFGPQMRVYGYTF. For the CDR3, the DNA is TGTGCCAGCAGCGCATTCGGGCCTCAAATGCGCGTCTACGGCTACACCTTC.